The rows below give T cell receptor beta chains drawn from one sample of a study of blood T cell repertoires in COVID-19. TCRdb's copy holds only in-frame clones and misses some; the assay was immunoSEQ multiplex PCR. The data hold hundreds of thousands of clones, with approximately 90% observed a single time. Sequenced material: PBMCs or T cells enriched from blood (not recorded which). Receptors were obtained from a man younger than 40 who had recovered from COVID-19. The CDR3 runs from the conserved cysteine through the conserved F or W. A D gene is named only where the DNA matches it firmly. Only part of the rows carry a size: once, few, many, or a class if the clone is expanded.

d_call clone_size j_call v_call cdr3_aa cdr3_nt
TRBD2 NA TRBJ2-7 TRBV27 CASRPGTSGDYEQYF TGTGCCAGCAGACCCGGGACTAGCGGGGACTACGAGCAGTACTTC
NA NA TRBJ2-5 TRBV7-8 CASKRRGIETQYF TGTGCCAGCAAGCGTAGGGGGATAGAGACCCAGTACTTC
NA NA TRBJ2-4 TRBV19 CASSIGDIAKNIQYF TGTGCCAGTAGTATAGGCGATATAGCCAAAAACATTCAGTACTTC
TRBD1 NA TRBJ1-2 TRBV18 CASSPEIQGLSYGYTF TGTGCCAGCTCACCCGAGATACAGGGGTTGTCCTATGGCTACACCTTC
NA NA TRBJ1-1 TRBV12-5 CASGLNRPSDTEAFF TGTGCTAGTGGTTTGAATCGCCCCTCGGACACTGAAGCTTTCTTT
TRBD1 NA TRBJ2-1 TRBV11-2 CASSPTGDSLNEQFF TGTGCCAGCAGTCCGACAGGGGATAGCCTAAATGAGCAGTTCTTC
TRBD1 NA TRBJ2-3 TRBV30 CAWSVGTGVTDTQYF TGTGCCTGGAGTGTAGGGACAGGAGTTACAGATACGCAGTATTTT
TRBD1 NA TRBJ2-7 TRBV27 CASSHGTGSYEQYF TGTGCCAGCAGCCACGGGACAGGGAGCTACGAGCAGTACTTC
TRBD2 NA TRBJ2-1 TRBV7-9 CASSSRGGGIYNEQFF TGTGCCAGCAGCTCCCGTGGCGGGGGTATCTACAATGAGCAGTTCTTC
TRBD2 NA TRBJ2-3 TRBV6-5 CASSYGSGVRNTQYF TGTGCCAGCAGTTATGGGAGCGGGGTTCGTAATACGCAGTATTTT
TRBD2 NA TRBJ2-7 TRBV7-9 CASSLVWREGMDYEQYF TGTGCCAGCAGCTTAGTCTGGCGGGAGGGTATGGATTACGAGCAGTACTTC
NA NA TRBJ2-7 TRBV4-3 CASSQGSGGYYEQYF TGCGCCAGCAGCCAAGGAAGCGGAGGATACTACGAGCAGTACTTC
NA NA TRBJ1-2 TRBV4-1 CASSQIPLITGSNGYTF TGCGCCAGCAGCCAAATCCCGCTTATTACAGGGAGCAATGGCTACACCTTC
TRBD1 NA TRBJ2-3 TRBV5-1 CASSTGTGGTDTQYF TGCGCCAGCAGCACCGGGACAGGGGGCACAGATACGCAGTATTTT
NA NA TRBJ1-6 TRBV6-2/TRBV6-3 CASSYGTSYSPLHF TGTGCCAGCAGTTACGGGACTTCTTACTCACCCCTCCACTTT
NA NA TRBJ2-2 TRBV6-2/TRBV6-3 CASSYGPPGLIGELFF TGTGCCAGCAGTTACGGGCCACCGGGACTGATCGGGGAGCTGTTTTTT
TRBD1 NA TRBJ1-2 TRBV5-6 CASSMGTEGYTF TGTGCCAGCAGCATGGGGACAGAAGGCTACACCTTC
NA once TRBJ2-5 TRBV10-3 CAISINREETQYF TGTGCCATCAGCATTAACAGGGAAGAGACCCAGTACTTC
TRBD2 NA TRBJ2-7 TRBV2 CASTVGTSKIYEQYF TGTGCCAGCACTGTGGGGACTAGCAAAATCTACGAGCAGTACTTC
TRBD2 NA TRBJ2-7 TRBV19 CASSIVALAGHYEQYF TGTGCCAGTAGTATAGTGGCACTAGCGGGCCACTACGAGCAGTACTTC
NA NA TRBJ2-7 TRBV4-3 CASSQDMGASSYEQYF TGCGCCAGCAGCCAAGATATGGGCGCGAGCTCCTACGAGCAGTACTTC
NA few TRBJ1-2 TRBV2 CASSDLGEGYGYTF TGTGCCAGCAGTGATCTGGGGGAGGGCTATGGCTACACCTTC
NA NA TRBJ2-7 TRBV6-2/TRBV6-3 CASSRPPGEQYF TGTGCCAGCAGTAGACCCCCCGGGGAGCAGTACTTC
NA once TRBJ1-1 TRBV6-5 CASSQSPGSTEAFF TGTGCCAGCAGTCAGAGTCCGGGAAGCACTGAAGCTTTCTTT
NA NA TRBJ2-3 TRBV6-4 CASSVPGGTDTQYF TGTGCCAGCAGTGTGCCAGGGGGGACAGATACGCAGTATTTT
TRBD1 NA TRBJ1-6 TRBV5-1 CASSATGGGNSPLHF TGCGCCAGCAGCGCTACAGGGGGCGGTAATTCACCCCTCCACTTT
TRBD1 NA TRBJ1-1 TRBV19 CASSTNRGTEAFF TGTGCCAGTAGTACCAACAGGGGAACTGAAGCTTTCTTT
TRBD2 NA TRBJ2-1 TRBV9 CASSVGGRAGGPDNEQFF TGTGCCAGCAGCGTAGGTGGTCGAGCGGGGGGGCCGGATAATGAGCAGTTCTTC
TRBD2 NA TRBJ2-1 TRBV28 CASTFTGGRAFNEQFF TGTGCCAGCACTTTTACTGGCGGGAGGGCCTTTAATGAGCAGTTCTTC
NA once TRBJ1-4 TRBV4-2 CASSRTRDTNEKLFF TGTGCCAGCAGCCGTACCCGGGACACCAATGAAAAACTGTTTTTT
NA once TRBJ1-2 TRBV6-6 CASGNRGYGYTF TGTGCCAGCGGAAATCGGGGCTATGGCTACACCTTC
NA NA TRBJ2-1 TRBV6-2/TRBV6-3 CASSYFQGHEQFF TGTGCCAGCAGTTACTTTCAGGGACACGAGCAGTTCTTC
NA NA TRBJ2-7 TRBV3-1/TRBV3-2 CASSQGRETYEQYF TGTGCCAGCAGCCAGGGGCGGGAAACCTACGAGCAGTACTTC
TRBD1 NA TRBJ2-1 TRBV2 CASRAPPQGSYNEQFF TGTGCCAGCAGGGCCCCCCCACAGGGGTCATACAATGAGCAGTTCTTC
NA NA TRBJ2-7 TRBV6-5 CASSYSRGHEQYF TGTGCCAGCAGTTACTCTCGAGGGCACGAGCAGTACTTC
TRBD2 NA TRBJ2-4 TRBV6-2/TRBV6-3 CASSPHTGGENIQYF TGTGCCAGCAGTCCCCACACGGGGGGGGAAAACATTCAGTACTTC
TRBD1 NA TRBJ2-3 TRBV4-3 CASSQTHTGVDTQYF TGCGCCAGCAGCCAGACACACACAGGGGTGGATACGCAGTATTTT
NA NA TRBJ2-5 TRBV7-6 CASSLGPWTGYQETQYF TGTGCCAGCAGCTTAGGCCCTTGGACTGGGTATCAAGAGACCCAGTACTTC
TRBD1 few TRBJ2-7 TRBV11-1 CASSLNPDRAYEQYF TGTGCCAGCAGCTTAAACCCTGACAGGGCCTACGAGCAGTACTTC
NA NA TRBJ2-6 TRBV11-2 CASSPLWGEGANVLTF TGTGCCAGCAGCCCCCTTTGGGGGGAGGGGGCCAACGTCCTGACTTTC
NA NA TRBJ2-1 TRBV7-2 CASSFQSGEGQFF TGTGCCAGCAGCTTTCAATCGGGGGAAGGGCAGTTCTTC
NA NA TRBJ2-2 TRBV27 CANSWGKPNTGELFF TGTGCCAACTCATGGGGCAAACCGAACACCGGGGAGCTGTTTTTT
NA few TRBJ2-7 TRBV6-1 CASSEEPGYEQYF TGTGCCAGCAGTGAAGAGCCAGGCTACGAGCAGTACTTC
NA NA TRBJ1-5 TRBV5-8 CASSLVRGSNQPQHF TGTGCCAGCAGCTTGGTAAGGGGAAGCAATCAGCCCCAGCATTTT
TRBD2 NA TRBJ2-2 TRBV7-8 CASSLGRLAANTGELFF TGTGCCAGCAGCTTAGGACGACTAGCGGCGAACACCGGGGAGCTGTTTTTT
TRBD2 NA TRBJ2-1 TRBV5-1 CASSIAGGPPYNEQFF TGCGCCAGCAGTATAGCGGGGGGGCCTCCGTACAATGAGCAGTTCTTC
TRBD2 once TRBJ2-7 TRBV27 CASSPHRTGGVLYEQYF TGTGCCAGCAGTCCGCATCGTACGGGGGGGGTCCTCTACGAGCAGTACTTC
TRBD2 few TRBJ2-3 TRBV7-8 CASSLERLAGADTQYF TGTGCCAGCAGCTTAGAGAGACTAGCGGGAGCAGATACGCAGTATTTT
TRBD2 NA TRBJ2-7 TRBV11-2 CASSPSFRGRVYEQYF TGTGCCAGCAGCCCAAGTTTTCGCGGGAGGGTGTACGAGCAGTACTTC
TRBD2 NA TRBJ2-7 TRBV27 CASSFSTSGPYEQYF TGTGCCAGCAGTTTTTCCACTAGCGGACCCTACGAGCAGTACTTC
NA NA TRBJ1-6 TRBV5-1 CASNLRGPQEAPLHF TGCGCCAGCAACCTACGAGGGCCTCAAGAGGCACCCCTCCACTTT
NA NA TRBJ2-7 TRBV28 CASSLATTYEQYF TGTGCCAGCAGTTTGGCAACGACCTACGAGCAGTACTTC
NA NA TRBJ1-5 TRBV6-6 CASIDQGLQPQHF TGTGCCAGCATTGATCAGGGACTTCAGCCCCAGCATTTT